This TCR beta chain derives from a study of blood T cell repertoires in COVID-19. Study information: Acute-phase and convalescent COVID-19 samples originated in the United States, Italy and Spain. PBMCs, B-cell-depleted T cells, or T cells were the source of the cDNA or gDNA that made up the material.

Trimming took 1 base from V and 4 from J, leaving 6 bases between them. The CDR3 contains 13 residues. Germline loops: CDR1 LGHDT, CDR2 YNNKEL (reference sequence). Per the study methods: Quantification of nucleated cells was approximated via reference gene primer amplification. Data came from immunoSEQ multiplex PCR; TCRdb stores just in-frame clones and leaves some out. Clonal size and the V and J genes are those of that table, whereas D and trimming came from the DNA. The sample yields 90,000 to 100,000 clones, less than 90% seen once. Source material: peripheral blood. The chain uses TRBV3-1 (or the pseudogene TRBV3-2) and TRBJ2-3; no clear D. This TCR derives from a man between 65 and 80 years old with active or convalescent COVID-19. The CDR3 sequence: CASSQVGPDTQYF. CDR3 DNA sequence: TGTGCCAGCAGCCAAGTGGGCCCAGATACGCAGTATTTT.